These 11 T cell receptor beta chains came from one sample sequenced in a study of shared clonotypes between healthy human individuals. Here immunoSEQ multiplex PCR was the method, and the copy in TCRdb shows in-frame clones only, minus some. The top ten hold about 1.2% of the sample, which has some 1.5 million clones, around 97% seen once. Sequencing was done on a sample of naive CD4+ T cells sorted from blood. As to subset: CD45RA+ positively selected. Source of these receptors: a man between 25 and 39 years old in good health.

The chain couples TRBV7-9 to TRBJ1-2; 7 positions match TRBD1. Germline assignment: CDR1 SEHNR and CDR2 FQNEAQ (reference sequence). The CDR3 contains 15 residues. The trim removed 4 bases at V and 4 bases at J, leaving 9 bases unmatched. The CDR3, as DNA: TGTGCCAGCAGCTCCCTGACAGGGCCTGGCTATGGCTACACCTTC. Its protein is CASSSLTGPGYGYTF.

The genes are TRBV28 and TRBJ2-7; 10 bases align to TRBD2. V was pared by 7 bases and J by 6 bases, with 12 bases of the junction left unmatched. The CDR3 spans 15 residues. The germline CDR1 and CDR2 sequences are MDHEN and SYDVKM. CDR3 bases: TGTGCCAGCATACCTCCACTAGCGGGGACGGTCGAGCAGTACTTC. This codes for CASIPPLAGTVEQYF. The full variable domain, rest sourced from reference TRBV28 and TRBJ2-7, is DVKVTQSSRYLVKRTGEKVFLECVQDMDHENMFWYRQDPGLGLRLIYFSYDVKMKEKGDIPEGYSVSREKKERFSLILESASTNQTSMYLCASIPPLAGTVEQYFGPGTRLTVT.

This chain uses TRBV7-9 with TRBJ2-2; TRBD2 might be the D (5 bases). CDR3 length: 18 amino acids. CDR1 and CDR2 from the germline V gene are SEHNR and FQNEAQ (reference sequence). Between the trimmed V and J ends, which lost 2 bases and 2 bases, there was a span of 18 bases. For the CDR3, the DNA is TGTGCCAGCAGCTTACGGACTGAAACTACACCCAACACCGGGGAGCTGTTTTTT. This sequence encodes CASSLRTETTPNTGELFF.

The CDR3: CASSESTPYEQYF. CDR3 sequence (DNA): TGCGCCAGCAGTGAGTCAACCCCCTACGAGCAGTACTTC. The rearrangement links TRBV10-1 to TRBJ2-7; unclear D gene. In germline, CDR1 is WNHNN, CDR2 SYGVQD (reference sequence). The CDR3 is 13 amino acids. With 0 bases removed from V and 2 bases from J, the gap between germline ends came to 5 bases.

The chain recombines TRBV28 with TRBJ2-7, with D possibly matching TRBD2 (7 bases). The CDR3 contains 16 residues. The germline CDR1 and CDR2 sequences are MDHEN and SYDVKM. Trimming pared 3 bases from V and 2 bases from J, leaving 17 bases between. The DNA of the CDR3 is TGTGCCAGCAGTTTGCGCGGGAGAGGGGGTCCCTACGAGCAGTACTTC. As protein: CASSLRGRGGPYEQYF.

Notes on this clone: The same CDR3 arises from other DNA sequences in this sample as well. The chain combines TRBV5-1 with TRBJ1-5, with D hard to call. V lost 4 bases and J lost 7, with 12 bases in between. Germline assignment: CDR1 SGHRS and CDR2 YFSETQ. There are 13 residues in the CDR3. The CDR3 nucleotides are TGCGCCAGCAGCCCGGGGATAGGACAGCCCCAGCATTTT. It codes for CASSPGIGQPQHF.

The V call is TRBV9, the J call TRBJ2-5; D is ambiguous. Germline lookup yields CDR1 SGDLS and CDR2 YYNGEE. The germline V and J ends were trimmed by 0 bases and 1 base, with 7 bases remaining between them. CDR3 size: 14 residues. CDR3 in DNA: TGTGCCAGCAGCGTAGACGTTTTCCAAGAGACCCAGTACTTC. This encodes CASSVDVFQETQYF.

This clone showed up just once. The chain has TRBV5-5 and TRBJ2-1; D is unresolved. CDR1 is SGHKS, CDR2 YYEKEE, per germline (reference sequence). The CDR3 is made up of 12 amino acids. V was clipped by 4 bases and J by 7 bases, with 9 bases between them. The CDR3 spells CASSPSRNEQFF. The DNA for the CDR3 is TGTGCCAGCAGCCCCAGTCGGAATGAGCAGTTCTTC.

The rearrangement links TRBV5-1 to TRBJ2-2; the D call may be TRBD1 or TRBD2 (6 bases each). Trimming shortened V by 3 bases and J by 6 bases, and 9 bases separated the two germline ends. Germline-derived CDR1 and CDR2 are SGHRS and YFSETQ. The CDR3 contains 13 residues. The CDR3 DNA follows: TGCGCCAGCAGCTCGGGGGCACCCGGGGAGCTGTTTTTT. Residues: CASSSGAPGELFF.

The CDR3 spells CASTISNRGRTEAFF. For the CDR3, the DNA is TGTGCCAGCACCATAAGTAACAGGGGGCGAACTGAAGCTTTCTTT. The gene calls are TRBV2 and TRBJ1-1, with 9 nucleotides matching TRBD1. The CDR3 loop spans 15 amino acids. The V and J ends lost 7 bases and 5 bases, in that order; junction bases with no gene match: 11. Germline V gives CDR1 SNHLY, CDR2 FYNNEI. Complete variable domain (other parts from reference TRBV2 and TRBJ1-1): EPEVTQTPSHQVTQMGQEVILRCVPISNHLYFYWYRQILGQKVEFLVSFYNNEISEKSEIFDDQFSVERPDGSNFTLKIRSTKLEDSAMYFCASTISNRGRTEAFFGQGTRLTVV.

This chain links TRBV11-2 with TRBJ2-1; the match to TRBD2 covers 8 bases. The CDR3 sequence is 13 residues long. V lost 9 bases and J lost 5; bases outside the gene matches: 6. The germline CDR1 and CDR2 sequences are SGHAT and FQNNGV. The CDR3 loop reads CASGRLANNEQFF. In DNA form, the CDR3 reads TGTGCCAGTGGGCGACTAGCGAACAATGAGCAGTTCTTC.